This T cell receptor (beta chain) was obtained from a study of T cell responses to AZD1222 COVID-19 vaccine. CDR3 length: 11 amino acids. V was clipped by 5 bases and J by 9 bases, with 10 bases between them. About this clone itself: The antigen is undetermined.

Here immunoSEQ multiplex PCR was the method, and the copy in TCRdb shows in-frame clones only, minus some. Of more than 95,000 clones listed, 70% to 90% were seen once; the top ten hold over 15%. Broader study findings: Repertoires were obtained solely post-peak T cell response. Donors skewed white British and female; clonal diversity was possibly underestimated.

The chain is built from TRBV12-3 or TRBV12-4 and TRBJ2-5; no clear D. The origin of this receptor is an adult in good health. Sequencing was performed on peripheral blood, taken on day 0 of AZD1222 vaccination. For the CDR3, the DNA is TGTGCCAGCAGTCGCCAGTGGTCCCAGTACTTC. Its protein is CASSRQWSQYF.